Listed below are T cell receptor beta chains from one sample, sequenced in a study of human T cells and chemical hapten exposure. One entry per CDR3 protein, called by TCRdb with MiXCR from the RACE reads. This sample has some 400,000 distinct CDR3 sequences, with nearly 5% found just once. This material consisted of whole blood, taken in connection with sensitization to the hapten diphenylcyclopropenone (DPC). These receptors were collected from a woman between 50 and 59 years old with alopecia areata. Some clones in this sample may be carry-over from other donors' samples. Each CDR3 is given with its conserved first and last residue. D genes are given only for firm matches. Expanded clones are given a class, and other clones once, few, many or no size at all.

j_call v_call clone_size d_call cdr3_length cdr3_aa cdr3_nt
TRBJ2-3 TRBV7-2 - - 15 CASSLVVGRGDTQYF TGTGCCAGCAGCTTAGTTGTCGGCAGGGGAGATACGCAGTATTTT
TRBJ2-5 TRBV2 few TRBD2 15 CASTGLAGAQETQYF TGTGCCAGCACCGGACTAGCGGGGGCACAAGAGACCCAGTACTTC
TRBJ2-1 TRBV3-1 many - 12 CASSAGSTGQFF TGTGCCAGCAGTGCGGGATCCACGGGGCAGTTCTTC
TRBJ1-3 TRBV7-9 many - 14 CASSSEISGNTIYF TGTGCCAGCAGCTCCGAAATCTCTGGAAACACCATATATTTT
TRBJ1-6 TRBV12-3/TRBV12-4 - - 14 CASSFGTLNSPLHF TGTGCCAGCAGTTTCGGGACCCTTAATTCACCCCTCCACTTT
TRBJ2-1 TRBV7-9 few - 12 CASSLLYNEQLF TGTGCCAGCAGCCTCCTTTACAATGAGCAGCTCTTC
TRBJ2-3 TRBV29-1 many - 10 CSILSDTQYF TGCAGCATACTATCAGATACGCAGTATTTT
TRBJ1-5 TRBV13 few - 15 CASSLGRGTNQPQHF TGTGCCAGCAGCTTAGGACGGGGGACAAATCAGCCCCAGCATTTT
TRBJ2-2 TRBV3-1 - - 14 CASSQETYTGELFF TGTGCCAGCAGCCAGGAGACTTATACCGGGGAGCTGTTTTTT
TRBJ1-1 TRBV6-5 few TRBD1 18 CASSYPKLPGQEHTEAFF TGTGCCAGCAGTTACCCGAAACTTCCGGGACAGGAACACACTGAAGCTTTCTTT
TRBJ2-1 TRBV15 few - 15 CATSRDLNPYNEQFF TGTGCCACCAGCAGAGATCTTAACCCCTACAATGAGCAGTTCTTC
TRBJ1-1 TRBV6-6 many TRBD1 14 CASSRGQGETEAFF TGTGCCAGCAGTAGGGGACAGGGAGAAACTGAAGCTTTCTTT
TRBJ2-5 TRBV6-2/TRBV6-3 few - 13 CASSQSQEGTQYF TGTGCCAGCAGCCAGAGCCAGGAGGGGACCCAGTACTTC
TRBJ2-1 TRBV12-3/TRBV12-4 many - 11 CASSPMMEQFF TGTGCCAGCAGCCCCATGATGGAGCAGTTCTTC
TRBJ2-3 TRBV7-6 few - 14 CASRSQAYTDTQYF TGTGCCAGCAGGTCACAGGCGTACACAGATACGCAGTATTTT
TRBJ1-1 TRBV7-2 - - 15 CASSSPDRANTEAFF TGTGCCAGCAGCTCACCGGACCGGGCGAACACTGAAGCTTTCTTT
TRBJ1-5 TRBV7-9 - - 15 CASSWDLEGNQPQHF TGTGCCAGCAGTTGGGACCTTGAGGGCAATCAGCCCCAGCATTTT
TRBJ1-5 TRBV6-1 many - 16 CASSGLYRVGNQPQHF TGTGCCAGCAGTGGGTTATACAGGGTCGGCAATCAGCCCCAGCATTTT
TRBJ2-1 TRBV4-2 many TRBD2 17 CASSRDDRSGSGGEQFF TGTGCCAGCAGCCGAGACGATCGAAGCGGGAGTGGAGGTGAGCAGTTCTTC
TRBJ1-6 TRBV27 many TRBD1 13 CATAGQGASPLHF TGTGCCACCGCGGGACAGGGAGCTTCACCCCTCCACTTT
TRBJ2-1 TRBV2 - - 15 CASSEAQDSSNEQFF TGTGCCAGCAGTGAAGCCCAGGACTCCTCCAATGAGCAGTTCTTC
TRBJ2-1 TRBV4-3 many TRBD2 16 CASSPSSGRGNNEQFF TGCGCCAGCAGCCCATCGAGCGGGAGGGGGAATAATGAGCAGTTCTTC
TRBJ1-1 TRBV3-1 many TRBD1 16 CASSQVRTGGGTEAFF TGTGCCAGCAGCCAAGTTCGGACAGGGGGTGGCACTGAAGCTTTCTTT
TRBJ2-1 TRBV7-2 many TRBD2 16 CASSLKAELAGLEQFF TGTGCCAGCAGCTTAAAGGCTGAACTAGCGGGACTTGAGCAGTTCTTC
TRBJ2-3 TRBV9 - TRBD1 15 CASTSTGASTDTQYF TGTGCCAGCACCTCGACAGGGGCCTCCACAGATACGCAGTATTTT
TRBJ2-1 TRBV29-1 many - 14 CSVEEGMSYNEQFF TGCAGCGTGGAGGAGGGTATGTCCTACAATGAGCAGTTCTTC
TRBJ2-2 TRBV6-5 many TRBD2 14 CASTPDWGGGELFF TGTGCCAGCACCCCGGACTGGGGGGGCGGGGAGCTGTTTTTT
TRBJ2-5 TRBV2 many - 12 CASSDFQETQYF TGTGCCAGTTCAGACTTCCAAGAGACCCAGTACTTC
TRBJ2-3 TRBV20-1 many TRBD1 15 CSARGPRGQTDTQYF TGCAGTGCTAGAGGGCCCAGGGGGCAAACAGATACGCAGTATTTT
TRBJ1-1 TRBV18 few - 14 CASSLFERNTEAFF TGTGCCAGCTCACTCTTTGAGAGGAACACTGAAGCTTTCTTT
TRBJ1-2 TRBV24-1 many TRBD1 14 CATSDQPQGDGYTF TGTGCCACCAGTGATCAACCACAGGGGGATGGCTACACCTTC
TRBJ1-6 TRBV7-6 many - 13 CASSGQEGSPLHF TGTGCCAGCAGCGGACAAGAAGGTTCACCCCTCCACTTT
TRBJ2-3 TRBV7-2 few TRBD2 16 CASSSQAGPDTDTQYF TGTGCCAGCAGCTCACAAGCGGGACCCGACACAGATACGCAGTATTTT
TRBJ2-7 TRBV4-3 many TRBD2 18 CASSQAVLAGPSGDEQYF TGCGCCAGCAGCCAAGCAGTGCTAGCGGGCCCGTCGGGAGACGAGCAGTACTTC
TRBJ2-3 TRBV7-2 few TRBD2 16 CASSFIAGGPTDTQYF TGTGCCAGCAGCTTCATAGCGGGGGGGCCAACAGATACGCAGTATTTT
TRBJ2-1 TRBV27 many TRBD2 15 CASSLAGVSYNEQFF TGTGCCAGCAGTTTAGCGGGAGTATCCTACAATGAGCAGTTCTTC
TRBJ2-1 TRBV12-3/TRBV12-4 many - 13 CASSLQGSNEQFF TGTGCCAGCAGTTTACAGGGTTCTAATGAGCAGTTCTTC
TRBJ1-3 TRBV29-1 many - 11 CSVVSGNTIYF TGCAGCGTGGTATCTGGAAACACCATATATTTT
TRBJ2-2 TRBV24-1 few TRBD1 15 CATSPLGTGTGELFF TGTGCCACCAGCCCCCTCGGGACAGGGACCGGGGAGCTGTTTTTT
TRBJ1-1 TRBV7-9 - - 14 CASSLAPGQPEAFF TGTGCCAGCAGCTTAGCTCCAGGACAGCCTGAAGCTTTCTTT
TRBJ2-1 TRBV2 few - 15 CASSAGRASYNEQFF TGTGCCAGCAGTGCAGGCAGGGCTTCCTACAATGAGCAGTTCTTC
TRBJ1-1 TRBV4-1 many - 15 CASSQAPAVWTEAFF TGCGCCAGCAGCCAAGCACCCGCGGTATGGACTGAAGCTTTCTTT
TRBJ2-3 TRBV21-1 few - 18 CASSKESGTSGSTDTQYF TGTGCCAGCAGCAAAGAGAGTGGGACTAGCGGTAGCACAGATACGCAGTATTTT
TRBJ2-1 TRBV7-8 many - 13 CASSLASSNEQFF TGTGCCAGCAGCTTAGCGTCTAGCAATGAGCAGTTCTTC
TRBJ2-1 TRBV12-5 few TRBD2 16 CASGLVLGSGGTEQFF TGTGCTAGTGGTTTGGTACTTGGGAGCGGGGGTACTGAGCAGTTCTTC
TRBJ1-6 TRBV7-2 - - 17 CASSPMDGTAYNSPLHF TGTGCCAGCAGCCCTATGGACGGGACCGCATATAATTCACCCCTCCACTTT
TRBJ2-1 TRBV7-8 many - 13 CASSLGTVSEQFF TGTGCCAGCAGCTTAGGAACGGTTAGCGAGCAGTTCTTC
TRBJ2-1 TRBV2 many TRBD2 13 CASQRGGNNEQFF TGTGCCAGTCAACGGGGGGGAAACAATGAGCAGTTCTTC
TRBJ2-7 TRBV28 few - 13 CASSLGSNYEQYF TGTGCCAGCAGTTTGGGCAGCAACTACGAGCAGTACTTC
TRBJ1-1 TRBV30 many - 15 CAWSVGGATPTEAFF TGTGCCTGGAGTGTAGGGGGGGCTACCCCCACTGAAGCTTTCTTT
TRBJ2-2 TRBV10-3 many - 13 CAITGAGTGELFF TGTGCCATCACCGGGGCGGGCACCGGGGAGCTGTTTTTT
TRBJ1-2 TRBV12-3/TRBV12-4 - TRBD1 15 CASSLSRGQLYGYTF TGTGCCAGCAGTTTGAGTCGGGGACAGCTCTATGGCTACACCTTC
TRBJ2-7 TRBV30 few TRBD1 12 CARRGQGTEQYF TGTGCGCGGAGGGGACAGGGGACCGAGCAGTACTTC
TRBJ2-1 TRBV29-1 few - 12 CSVGGSYNEQFF TGCAGCGTTGGAGGGTCATACAATGAGCAGTTCTTC
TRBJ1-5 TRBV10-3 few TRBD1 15 CATRGGQGARQPQHF TGTGCCACCCGAGGGGGACAGGGGGCTCGACAGCCCCAGCATTTT
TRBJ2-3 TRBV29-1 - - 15 CSVDAGAPWTDTQYF TGCAGCGTTGACGCAGGGGCCCCTTGGACAGATACGCAGTATTTT
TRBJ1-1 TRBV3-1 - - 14 CASSDTPLNTEAYF TGTGCCAGCAGCGATACTCCTTTGAACACTGAAGCTTACTTT
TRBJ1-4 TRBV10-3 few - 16 CAISELQGSRNEKLFF TGTGCCATCAGTGAGTTGCAGGGGAGTCGTAATGAAAAACTGTTTTTT